This T cell receptor beta chain derives from a study of Siglec-9 on CD8 T cells in melanoma. The germline V gene encodes CDR1 MNHEY and CDR2 SMNVEV (reference sequence). The CDR3 sequence is 13 residues long. J gave up 7 bases and V 6 bases, and 7 bases lay outside the gene matches. Assay: immunoSEQ multiplex PCR; the TCRdb copy retains only in-frame clones and omits some. Here the sample spans some 27,000 clones, roughly 78% being singletons. The gene calls are TRBV27 and TRBJ1-2, with 8 bases matching TRBD1. This receptor was obtained from a human donor in good health. The sequencing input was Siglec-9- CD8+ T cells sorted from blood. The CDR3 DNA reads as TGTGCCAGCAGCGAAGACAGGGGTCTTGGCTACACCTTC. It yields the protein CASSEDRGLGYTF.